A selection of T cell receptor beta chains follows, all from one sample in a study of neurological immune-mediated disorders. Using its own MiXCR run on the 5' RACE reads, TCRdb lists one record per CDR3 protein. The sample includes 45,000 to 65,000 distinct CDR3 sequences, around 3.3% of them seen just once. The specimen was PBMCs. The source of these receptors is a man in his forties with multiple sclerosis. Each CDR3 is given with its conserved first and last residue. D genes are given only for firm matches. Clone size appears in some rows only: once, few, many, or a class for an expanded clone.

TRBV19	TRBJ2-2	few	TRBD1	18	TGTGCCAGTAGTGATGGCTGGACAGGGAAGGAGCGCACCGGGGAGCTGTTTTTT	CASSDGWTGKERTGELFF
TRBV5-1	TRBJ2-1	many	TRBD2	21	TGCGCCAGCAGCCACCCAAAGAGGGCGGCTAGCGGGGGCCCCGACTACAATGAGCAGTTCTTC	CASSHPKRAASGGPDYNEQFF
TRBV6-2/TRBV6-3	TRBJ2-5	many	-	15	TGTGCCAGCAGTTTGGGGCTAGCTCCCCCAGAGACCCAGTACTTC	CASSLGLAPPETQYF
TRBV6-5	TRBJ2-1	many	TRBD2	17	TGTGCCAGCAGTTATGGACTAGCGGGGGGGCGCTTGCCAGTCATGTTCTTC	CASSYGLAGGRLPVMFF
TRBV6-5	TRBJ1-2	many	-	13	TGTGCCAGCAGGACCCCCTCGGGCCGTGGCTACACCTTC	CASRTPSGRGYTF
TRBV7-9	TRBJ1-1	many	-	14	TGTGCCAGCAGCTTAGTCTCTGGGGACACTGAAGCTTTCTTT	CASSLVSGDTEAFF
TRBV2	TRBJ1-5	many	-	15	TGTGCCAGCAGTGCCAAAGGCTATAGCAATCAGCCCCAGCATTTT	CASSAKGYSNQPQHF
TRBV10-3	TRBJ2-3	many	-	14	TGTGCCATCAGTCGTTCCAGTGGCACAGATACGCAGTATTTT	CAISRSSGTDTQYF
TRBV9	TRBJ2-3	many	-	14	TGTGCCAGCAGCGTAGGCCAGAGCACAGATACGCAGTATTTT	CASSVGQSTDTQYF
TRBV3-1	TRBJ1-2	many	-	13	TGTGCCAGCAGCCCGCGGACACCCTATGGCTACACCTTC	CASSPRTPYGYTF
TRBV12-3/TRBV12-4	TRBJ1-5	few	-	13	TGTGCCAGCACCCTAAAGGGGGATCAGCCCCAGCATTTT	CASTLKGDQPQHF
TRBV19	TRBJ1-1	-	-	14	TGTGCCAGTAGTATAGAGTCGCCCTACACTGAAGCTTTCTTT	CASSIESPYTEAFF
TRBV5-1	TRBJ2-6	many	-	15	TGCGCCAGCAGCTTGGAGACCTCTGGGGCCAACGTCCTGACTTTC	CASSLETSGANVLTF
TRBV20-1	TRBJ1-1	many	TRBD1	13	TGCAGTGCTGCCGGGACAGATAACACTGAAGCTTTCTTT	CSAAGTDNTEAFF
TRBV6-2/TRBV6-3	TRBJ2-1	-	TRBD1	13	TGTGCCAGCACCAAGACAGGGACGAATGAGCAGTTCTTC	CASTKTGTNEQFF
TRBV5-1	TRBJ2-7	many	-	14	TGCGCCAGCAGCAGTACGACAGAGCTTTACGAGCAGTACTTC	CASSSTTELYEQYF
TRBV7-3	TRBJ1-1	many	TRBD1	15	TGTGCCAGCAGCTTGACAGGGGGCCTGGGCACTGAAGCTTTCTTT	CASSLTGGLGTEAFF
TRBV7-2	TRBJ1-1	many	TRBD1	14	TGTGCCAGCAACGATTGGGACAGGGGGCCTGAAGCTTTCTTT	CASNDWDRGPEAFF
TRBV12-5	TRBJ2-5	many	TRBD1	20	TGTGCTAGTGGTACTTACGCACGGGACAGGTCAACCCCATACCAAGAGACCCAGTACTTC	CASGTYARDRSTPYQETQYF
TRBV20-1	TRBJ2-3	few	TRBD2	14	TGCAGTGCTAAGCGGGGGGGCGTACCAGATACGCAGTATTTT	CSAKRGGVPDTQYF
TRBV4-1	TRBJ1-1	many	-	17	TGCGCCAGCAGCCAAGATAGCGACAGGACGAAGAACACTGAAGCTTTCTTT	CASSQDSDRTKNTEAFF
TRBV12-3/TRBV12-4	TRBJ2-1	-	-	14	TGTGCCAGCAGTCCCCCCGCGGGGATCCGGGAGCAGTTCTTC	CASSPPAGIREQFF
TRBV5-1	TRBJ1-6	few	-	16	TGCGCCAGCAGCTTGGGTATGGGAGGATCCAATTCACCCCTCAACTTT	CASSLGMGGSNSPLNF
TRBV20-1	TRBJ1-1	many	-	14	TGCAGTGCTAGAGATGGGGCCGTGAACACTGAAGCTTTCTTT	CSARDGAVNTEAFF